Described below is a single TCR beta chain sequence and its context. Germline CDR1 SGDLS, CDR2 YYNGEE. The CDR3 is made up of 15 amino acids. Trimming pared 4 bases from V and 0 bases from J, leaving 12 bases between. Original processing notes: Amplification of reference gene primers was used by the study to estimate nucleated cell counts. TCRdb's table, derived via immunoSEQ multiplex PCR, lists solely in-frame clones and lacks some. The DNA was the basis for D and trimming; V, J and clone size are from that table. The sample includes 300,000 to 350,000 clones, roughly 89% of them seen just once. The sample originates from a study of blood T cell repertoires in COVID-19. On the study more broadly: Sites in the United States, Italy and Spain provided acute and convalescent COVID-19 samples. PBMCs, B-cell-depleted T cells, or T cells were the source of the cDNA or gDNA that made up the material.

The sequenced material came from peripheral blood. The chain links TRBV9 to TRBJ2-3; possible D gene TRBD2, 6 bases. This sequence was found in a woman aged 18 to 35 who had recovered from COVID-19. CDR3 coding DNA: TGTGCCAGCAGCCCATGGGACTCTAGCACAGATACGCAGTATTTT. This codes for CASSPWDSSTDTQYF.